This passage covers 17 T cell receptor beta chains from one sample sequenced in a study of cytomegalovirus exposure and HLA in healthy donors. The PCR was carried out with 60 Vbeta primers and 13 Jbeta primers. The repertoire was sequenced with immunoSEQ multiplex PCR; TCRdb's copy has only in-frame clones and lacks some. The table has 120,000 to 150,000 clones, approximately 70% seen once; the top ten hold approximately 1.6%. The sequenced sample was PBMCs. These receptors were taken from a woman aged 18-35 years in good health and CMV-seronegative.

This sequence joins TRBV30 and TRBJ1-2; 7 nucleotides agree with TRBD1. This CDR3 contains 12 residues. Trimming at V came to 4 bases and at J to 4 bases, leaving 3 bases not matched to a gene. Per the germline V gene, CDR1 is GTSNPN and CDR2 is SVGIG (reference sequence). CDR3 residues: CAWMTGIYGYTF. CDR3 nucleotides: TGTGCCTGGATGACAGGGATCTATGGCTACACCTTC.

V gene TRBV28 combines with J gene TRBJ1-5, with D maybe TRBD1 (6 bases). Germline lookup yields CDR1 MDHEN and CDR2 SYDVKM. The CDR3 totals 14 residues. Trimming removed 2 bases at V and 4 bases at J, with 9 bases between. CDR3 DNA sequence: TGTGCCAGCAGTTTAGGGCAGGGGAATCAGCCCCAGCATTTT. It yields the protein CASSLGQGNQPQHF.

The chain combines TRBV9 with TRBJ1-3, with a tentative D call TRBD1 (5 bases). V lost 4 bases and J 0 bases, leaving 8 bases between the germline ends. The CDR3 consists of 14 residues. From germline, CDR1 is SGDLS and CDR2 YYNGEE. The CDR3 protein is CASSTDSSGNTIYF. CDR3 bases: TGTGCCAGCAGCACTGACAGCTCTGGAAACACCATATATTTT.

The CDR3 reads CASSDLGDTYEQYF. CDR3 in DNA: TGTGCCAGCAGTGATTTAGGAGATACTTACGAGCAGTACTTC. The rearrangement links TRBV2 to TRBJ2-7; D call uncertain. CDR1 is SNHLY, CDR2 FYNNEI, per germline. CDR3 length: 14 residues. The V end lost 3 bases, the J end lost 4 bases, and 13 bases lay between the germline ends.

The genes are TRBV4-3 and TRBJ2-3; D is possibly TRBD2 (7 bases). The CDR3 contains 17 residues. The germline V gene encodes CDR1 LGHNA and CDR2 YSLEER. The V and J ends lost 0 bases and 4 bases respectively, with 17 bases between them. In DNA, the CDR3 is TGCGCCAGCAGCCAAGATTGGGTCGGGGGGCCCGCAGATACGCAGTATTTT. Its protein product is CASSQDWVGGPADTQYF.

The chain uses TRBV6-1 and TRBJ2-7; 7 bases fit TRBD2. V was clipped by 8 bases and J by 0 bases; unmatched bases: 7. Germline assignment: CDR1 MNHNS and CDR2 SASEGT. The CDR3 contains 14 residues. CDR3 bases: TGTGCCAGCTTTAGCGGGCACAGCTCCTACGAGCAGTACGTC. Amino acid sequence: CASFSGHSSYEQYV.

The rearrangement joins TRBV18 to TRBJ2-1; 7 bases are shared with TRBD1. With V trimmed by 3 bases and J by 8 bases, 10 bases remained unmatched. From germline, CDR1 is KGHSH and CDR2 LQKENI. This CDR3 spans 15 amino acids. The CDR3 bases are TGTGCCAGCTCACCGGACAGGAGTTTGAATCATGAGCAGTTCTTC. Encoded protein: CASSPDRSLNHEQFF.

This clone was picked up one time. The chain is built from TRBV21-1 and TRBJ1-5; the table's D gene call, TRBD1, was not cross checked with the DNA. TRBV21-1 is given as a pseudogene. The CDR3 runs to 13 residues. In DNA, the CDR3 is TGTGCCAGCAGACAGGGATTAAGACAGCCCCAGCATTTT. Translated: CASRQGLRQPQHF.

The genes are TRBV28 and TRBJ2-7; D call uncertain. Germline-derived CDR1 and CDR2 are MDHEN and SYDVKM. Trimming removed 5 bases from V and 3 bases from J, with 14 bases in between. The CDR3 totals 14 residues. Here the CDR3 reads CASSRPGLRYEQYF. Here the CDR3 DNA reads TGTGCCAGCAGTCGCCCCGGTCTACGCTACGAGCAGTACTTC.

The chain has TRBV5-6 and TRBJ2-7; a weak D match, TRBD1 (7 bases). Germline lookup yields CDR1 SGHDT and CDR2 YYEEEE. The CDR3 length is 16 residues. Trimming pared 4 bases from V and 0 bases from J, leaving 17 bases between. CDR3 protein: CASSQGGARGSYEQYF. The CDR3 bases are TGTGCCAGCAGCCAGGGGGGCGCCCGAGGCTCCTACGAGCAGTACTTC.

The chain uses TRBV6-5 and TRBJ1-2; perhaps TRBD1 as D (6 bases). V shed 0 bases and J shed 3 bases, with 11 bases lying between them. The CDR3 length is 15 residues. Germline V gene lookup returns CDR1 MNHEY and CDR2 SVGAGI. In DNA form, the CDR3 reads TGTGCCAGCAGTTACTCAGGGGGATTGGACTATGGCTACACCTTC. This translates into CASSYSGGLDYGYTF.

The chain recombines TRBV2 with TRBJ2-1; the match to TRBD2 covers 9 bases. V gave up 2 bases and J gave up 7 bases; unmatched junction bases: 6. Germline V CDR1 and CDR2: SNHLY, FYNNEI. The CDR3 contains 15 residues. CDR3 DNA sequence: TGTGCCAGCAGTGAATTGGTAGCGGGAGTGAATGAGCAGTTCTTC. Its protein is CASSELVAGVNEQFF.

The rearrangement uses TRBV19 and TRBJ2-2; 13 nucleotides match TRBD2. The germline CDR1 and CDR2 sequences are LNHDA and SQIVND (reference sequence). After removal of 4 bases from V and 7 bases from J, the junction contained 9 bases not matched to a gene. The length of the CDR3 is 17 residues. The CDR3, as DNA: TGTGCCAGTAGTACCCGGACTAGCGGGAGTTCATTCGGGGAGCTGTTTTTT. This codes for CASSTRTSGSSFGELFF.

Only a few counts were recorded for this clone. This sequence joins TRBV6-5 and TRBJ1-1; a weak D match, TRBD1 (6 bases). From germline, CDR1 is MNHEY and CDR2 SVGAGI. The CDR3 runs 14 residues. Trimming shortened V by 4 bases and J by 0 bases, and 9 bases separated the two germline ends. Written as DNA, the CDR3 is TGTGCCAGCAGTTCTACAGGGATGAACACTGAAGCTTTCTTT. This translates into CASSSTGMNTEAFF.

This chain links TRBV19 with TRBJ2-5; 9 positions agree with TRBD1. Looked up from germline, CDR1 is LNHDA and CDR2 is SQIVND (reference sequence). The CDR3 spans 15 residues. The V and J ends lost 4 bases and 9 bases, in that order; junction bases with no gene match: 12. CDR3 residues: CASSTPGQGEGAQYF. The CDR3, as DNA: TGTGCCAGTAGTACGCCGGGACAGGGAGAGGGGGCCCAGTACTTC.

CDR3 residues: CASSQGGRGPGDTQYF. The CDR3 DNA is TGCGCCAGCAGCCAAGGGGGTAGGGGGCCGGGAGATACGCAGTATTTT. V usage is TRBV4-3 and J usage is TRBJ2-3, with 7 bases fitting TRBD1. Losses at the gene ends were 1 base for V and 5 bases for J; bases not matched to a gene: 9. The CDR3 covers 16 residues. Germline V CDR1 and CDR2: LGHNA, YSLEER.

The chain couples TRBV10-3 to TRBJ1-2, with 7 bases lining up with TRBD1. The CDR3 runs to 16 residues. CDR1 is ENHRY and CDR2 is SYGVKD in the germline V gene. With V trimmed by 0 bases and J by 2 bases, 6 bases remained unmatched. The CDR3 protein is CAISESTGTVNYGYTF. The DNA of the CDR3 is TGTGCCATCAGTGAGTCGACGGGGACAGTCAACTATGGCTACACCTTC.